This is a list of T cell receptor beta chains from one sample in a study of cytomegalovirus exposure and HLA in healthy donors. TCRdb keeps only in-frame clones here, not all; method: immunoSEQ multiplex PCR. The sample yields around 62,000 clones, roughly 91% seen once. The source material was PBMCs. All receptors derive from a woman aged 18 to 35 in good health and CMV-seronegative. The CDR3 runs from the conserved cysteine through the conserved F or W. A D gene is named only where the DNA matches it firmly. Size is omitted from some rows. Given values are once, few, many or a class for expanded clones.

TRBV29-1	TRBD1	TRBJ2-2	NA	CSVVTGAGELFF	TGCAGCGTTGTTACAGGGGCCGGGGAGCTGTTTTTT
TRBV7-9	TRBD2	TRBJ2-3	NA	CASSSTSGAEADTQYF	TGTGCCAGCAGCTCAACTAGCGGCGCCGAGGCGGATACGCAGTATTTT
TRBV5-5	TRBD1	TRBJ2-5	once	CASTASYRDRGETQYF	TGTGCCAGCACCGCGTCATACCGGGACAGGGGAGAGACCCAGTACTTC
TRBV2	NA	TRBJ1-1	NA	CASRRGGRESEAFF	TGTGCCAGCAGGAGGGGGGGCCGAGAGTCTGAAGCTTTCTTT
TRBV11-3	TRBD2	TRBJ2-1	NA	CASSLGWRGGMEQFF	TGTGCCAGCAGCTTAGGCTGGCGGGGGGGGATGGAGCAGTTCTTC
TRBV6-5	TRBD1	TRBJ1-6	NA	CASSYSQGGSPLHF	TGTGCCAGCAGTTACTCCCAGGGGGGTTCACCCCTCCACTTT
TRBV7-9	NA	TRBJ2-7	NA	CASSLELYEQYF	TGTGCCAGCAGCTTAGAGCTTTACGAGCAGTACTTC
TRBV18	NA	TRBJ1-1	NA	CASSPTRERAAFF	TGTGCCAGCTCACCAACTAGGGAAAGGGCAGCTTTCTTT
TRBV19	NA	TRBJ2-7	NA	CASSIVAGAYEQYF	TGTGCCAGTAGTATAGTGGCAGGGGCCTACGAGCAGTACTTC
TRBV9	NA	TRBJ2-4	NA	CASSVDGDRRPSKNIQYF	TGTGCCAGCAGCGTAGATGGAGATCGTCGCCCTTCCAAAAACATTCAGTACTTC
TRBV18	NA	TRBJ1-2	NA	CASSSSRSGEGNYGYTF	TGTGCCAGCTCATCCAGCCGGTCGGGGGAAGGAAACTATGGCTACACCTTC
TRBV27	NA	TRBJ1-6	few	CASSPSRGHRNSPLHF	TGTGCCAGCAGTCCGTCGCGGGGGCATCGTAATTCACCCCTCCACTTT
TRBV11-2	NA	TRBJ2-1	few	CASSFHAGNTYNEQFF	TGTGCCAGCAGCTTTCATGCGGGAAACACCTACAATGAGCAGTTCTTC
TRBV2	TRBD1	TRBJ1-5	few	CASMTTGGDNQPQHF	TGTGCCAGCATGACGACAGGGGGAGACAATCAGCCCCAGCATTTT
TRBV9	NA	TRBJ2-4	once	CASSGQTRGFTAKNIQYF	TGTGCCAGCAGCGGACAAACGAGGGGGTTCACGGCCAAAAACATTCAGTACTTC
TRBV19	NA	TRBJ1-1	once	CASGKVGGEAFF	TGTGCCAGTGGAAAGGTGGGAGGTGAAGCTTTCTTT
TRBV6-1	NA	TRBJ2-7	NA	CASSEWYGEQYF	TGTGCCAGCAGTGAATGGTACGGCGAGCAGTACTTC
TRBV28	TRBD1	TRBJ1-3	NA	CASSSPGQRGGFGNTIYF	TGTGCCAGCAGCTCTCCGGGACAGCGAGGAGGGTTTGGAAACACCATATATTTT
TRBV18	TRBD1	TRBJ1-1	NA	CASSQRQGPNTEAFF	TGTGCCAGCTCACAACGACAGGGCCCGAACACTGAAGCTTTCTTT
TRBV7-9	TRBD1	TRBJ1-1	NA	CASSLMPGQGWNTEAFF	TGTGCCAGCAGCTTAATGCCGGGACAGGGATGGAACACTGAAGCTTTCTTT
TRBV27	TRBD2	TRBJ2-1	NA	CASSLWPPRGGGFF	TGTGCCAGCAGTTTATGGCCCCCTCGGGGGGGTGGGTTCTTC
TRBV19	NA	TRBJ2-2	NA	CASSIGLRTGELFF	TGTGCCAGTAGTATAGGACTTCGCACCGGGGAGCTGTTTTTT
TRBV7-2	NA	TRBJ1-2	NA	CASSLEARGYGYTF	TGTGCCAGCAGCTTAGAGGCGAGGGGGTATGGCTACACCTTC
TRBV28	NA	TRBJ2-6	NA	CASSSILPTGANVLTF	TGTGCCAGCAGTTCTATTCTGCCGACTGGGGCCAACGTCCTGACTTTC
TRBV7-9	NA	TRBJ2-7	NA	CASSLDGLYEQYF	TGTGCCAGCAGCTTAGACGGTTTATACGAGCAGTACTTC
TRBV30	NA	TRBJ2-7	few	CACNSCEQYF	TGTGCCTGCAATAGCTGCGAGCAGTACTTC
TRBV5-1	NA	TRBJ1-1	NA	CASSSTVNTEAFF	TGCGCCAGCAGCTCGACAGTGAACACTGAAGCTTTCTTT
TRBV7-2	NA	TRBJ1-4	NA	CASSLAQGNSEKLFF	TGTGCCAGCAGCTTAGCCCAGGGGAATAGTGAAAAACTGTTTTTT
TRBV27	NA	TRBJ1-2	few	CASSLQGSYGYTF	TGTGCCAGCAGCCTTCAGGGGAGCTATGGCTACACCTTC
TRBV4-2	NA	TRBJ2-7	NA	CASSQDSISEQYF	TGTGCCAGCAGCCAAGATAGCATTTCCGAGCAGTACTTC
TRBV12-5	NA	TRBJ1-2	once	CASGLVRGGAYGYTF	TGTGCTAGTGGTTTGGTCCGGGGGGGAGCCTATGGCTACACCTTC
TRBV9	TRBD1	TRBJ2-5	NA	CASSVEGQEETQYF	TGTGCCAGCAGCGTAGAGGGACAGGAAGAGACCCAGTACTTC
TRBV18	NA	TRBJ2-5	NA	CASSPGAGWETQYF	TGTGCCAGCTCACCGGGCGCGGGTTGGGAGACCCAGTACTTC
TRBV27	TRBD1	TRBJ2-6	NA	CASSPRTGSPGANVLTF	TGTGCCAGCAGTCCCAGGACAGGTTCCCCTGGGGCCAACGTCCTGACTTTC
TRBV30	NA	TRBJ2-7	NA	CAWSTGIYEQYF	TGTGCCTGGAGTACGGGAATCTACGAGCAGTACTTC
TRBV27	TRBD2	TRBJ2-3	NA	CASSNWDIAGTDTQYF	TGTGCCAGCAGCAACTGGGATATAGCGGGGACAGATACGCAGTATTTT
TRBV18	TRBD1	TRBJ2-1	once	CASSPQTGVNEQFF	TGTGCCAGCTCACCGCAGACAGGGGTCAATGAGCAGTTCTTC
TRBV5-4	TRBD2	TRBJ2-3	NA	CASSQGLAGVTDTQYF	TGTGCCAGCAGCCAGGGACTAGCGGGAGTCACAGATACGCAGTATTTT
TRBV4-2	TRBD2	TRBJ2-2	NA	CASSPEVLAGTLGELFF	TGTGCCAGCAGCCCCGAGGTACTAGCGGGGACTCTAGGGGAGCTGTTTTTT
TRBV27	TRBD2	TRBJ2-1	NA	CASSSGSSHYEQFF	TGTGCCAGCAGCAGCGGGAGTAGCCACTATGAGCAGTTCTTC
TRBV30	NA	TRBJ1-3	NA	CAPPSQEGNTIYF	TGTGCCCCCCCCTCACAGGAGGGAAACACCATATATTTT
TRBV9	TRBD1	TRBJ1-2	NA	CASSVDAGGIDGYTF	TGTGCCAGCAGCGTAGATGCAGGGGGTATCGATGGCTACACCTTC
TRBV7-2	NA	TRBJ2-7	NA	CASSLVNRAYEQYF	TGTGCCAGCAGCTTAGTGAACAGGGCCTACGAGCAGTACTTC
TRBV2	NA	TRBJ1-4	NA	CASVREEGEKLFF	TGTGCCAGCGTCAGGGAGGAAGGCGAAAAACTGTTTTTT
TRBV7-2	NA	TRBJ2-7	once	CASSLFNRESYEQYF	TGTGCCAGCAGCTTATTTAACCGGGAGAGCTACGAGCAGTACTTC
TRBV28	TRBD1	TRBJ2-1	NA	CASSPPRGQTNEQFF	TGTGCCAGCAGTCCCCCCAGGGGGCAGACTAATGAGCAGTTCTTC
TRBV18	NA	TRBJ2-5	NA	CASSIKREETQYF	TGTGCCAGCTCAATAAAGCGGGAAGAGACCCAGTACTTC
TRBV5-1	TRBD2	TRBJ2-3	NA	CASNRGGSTDTQYF	TGCGCCAGCAATCGGGGCGGGAGTACAGATACGCAGTATTTT
TRBV5-4	NA	TRBJ2-2	NA	CASSLDKNTGELFF	TGTGCCAGCAGCTTGGACAAAAACACCGGGGAGCTGTTTTTT
TRBV2	TRBD1	TRBJ1-2	few	CASSGTGGADGYTF	TGTGCCAGCAGTGGTACAGGGGGCGCAGATGGCTACACCTTC
TRBV6-1	NA	TRBJ1-2	NA	CASRGQGLYGYTF	TGTGCCAGCAGGGGGCAGGGCCTCTATGGCTACACCTTC
TRBV7-2	NA	TRBJ2-3	NA	CASSESYPDTQYF	TGTGCCAGCAGCGAGAGTTACCCAGATACGCAGTATTTT
TRBV5-1	TRBD1	TRBJ2-3	NA	CASSLVGTGDADTQYF	TGCGCCAGCAGCTTGGTTGGCACAGGGGATGCAGATACGCAGTATTTT
TRBV11-3	TRBD1	TRBJ2-7	NA	CASTSQGQLWGEQYF	TGTGCCAGCACCTCGCAGGGACAGCTCTGGGGGGAGCAGTACTTC